A single sample gave rise to the 27 T cell receptor beta chains below, sequenced in a study of T cell responses to AZD1222 COVID-19 vaccine. The assay was immunoSEQ multiplex PCR, and TCRdb's table has in-frame clones only and misses some. In the table there are about 110,000 clones, approximately 91% of which are singletons. This specimen was peripheral blood, taken on day 0 of AZD1222 vaccination. Source of these receptors: an adult in good health.

The CDR3 nucleotides are TGTGCCAGCAGCCCGGGACAGGGTCTTCTGGTTAGTGGCTACACCTTC. Its protein is CASSPGQGLLVSGYTF. The V call is TRBV3-1 (or the pseudogene TRBV3-2), the J call TRBJ1-2; 9 nucleotides agree with TRBD1. The CDR3 covers 16 residues. In germline, CDR1 is LGHDT, CDR2 YNNKEL (reference sequence). J lost 7 bases, V lost 4 bases, and 13 bases had no gene match.

The rearrangement links TRBV29-1 to TRBJ1-4; D unresolved. The ends were cut back, 5 bases at V and 4 bases at J, with 5 bases in the middle. Germline V gene lookup returns CDR1 SQVTM and CDR2 ANQGSEA. The CDR3 contains 11 residues. The CDR3, as DNA: TGCAGCGTTCCTTATAATGAAAAACTGTTTTTT. It encodes CSVPYNEKLFF. Based on the CDR3 plus reference TRBV29-1 and TRBJ1-4, the full variable domain is SAVISQKPSRDICQRGTSLTIQCQVDSQVTMMFWYRQQPGQSLTLIATANQGSEATYESGFVIDKFPISRPNLTFSTLTVSNMSPEDSSIYLCSVPYNEKLFFGSGTQLSVL.

The chain couples TRBV4-3 to TRBJ2-3; D uncertain. Trimming shortened V by 1 base and J by 6 bases, and 17 bases separated the two germline ends. The length of the CDR3 is 16 residues. Germline CDR1 reads LGHNA; CDR2 reads YSLEER. CDR3 sequence (DNA): TGCGCCAGCAGCCAAGCCCGAGCGTCAAAATCGGATACGCAGTATTTT. Amino acid sequence: CASSQARASKSDTQYF.

The V call is TRBV4-2, the J call TRBJ2-5; 9 bases map to TRBD2. CDR3 length equals 16 residues. Germline CDR1 LGHNA, CDR2 YNFKEQ. V trimming: 1 base; J trimming: 4 bases; junction bases outside the gene matches: 7. CDR3 amino acids: CASSQASGTSLETQYF. DNA of the CDR3: TGTGCCAGCAGCCAAGCCTCCGGGACTAGCCTAGAGACCCAGTACTTC.

This clone showed up just once. The V call is TRBV7-9, the J call TRBJ1-2; maybe TRBD1 (5 bases). Trimming pared 4 bases from V and 4 bases from J, leaving 10 bases between. CDR1 and CDR2 from the germline V gene are SEHNR and FQNEAQ (reference sequence). CDR3 length equals 13 residues. CDR3 in DNA: TGTGCCAGCAGCTCACAGGTTCTCTATGGCTACACCTTC. Amino acid sequence: CASSSQVLYGYTF.

The chain links TRBV7-9 to TRBJ1-1; D might be TRBD1 (6 bases). V was trimmed by 1 base and J by 6 bases, leaving 18 bases between them. Germline CDR1 is SEHNR and CDR2 is FQNEAQ (reference sequence). This CDR3 region has 16 residues. Here the CDR3 DNA reads TGTGCCAGCAGCTTAGGGCAGGGCAGGGGTCAGGCTGAAGCTTTCTTT. Residues: CASSLGQGRGQAEAFF. The variable domain in full, with the rest retrieved from reference TRBV7-9 and TRBJ1-1, is DTGVSQNPRHKITKRGQNVTFRCDPISEHNRLYWYRQTLGQGPEFLTYFQNEAQLEKSRLLSDRFSAERPKGSFSTLEIQRTEQGDSAMYLCASSLGQGRGQAEAFFGQGTRLTVV.

This sequence joins TRBV30 and TRBJ1-5, with D tentatively TRBD1 (5 bases). Germline CDR1 reads GTSNPN; CDR2 reads SVGIG (reference sequence). V lost 0 bases, J lost 3 bases, and 12 bases lay in between. The CDR3 length is 15 residues. Written as DNA, the CDR3 is TGTGCCTGGAGTGTATCGGGGGGGGACAATCAGCCCCAGCATTTT. Translating it yields CAWSVSGGDNQPQHF.

This chain connects TRBV6-5 to TRBJ2-2; possible D gene TRBD1, 6 bases. The germline V gene encodes CDR1 MNHEY and CDR2 SVGAGI. CDR3 length: 14 amino acids. Deletions cut 9 bases from V and 0 bases from J, with 11 bases between. The CDR3 here is CASQGPANTGELFF. In nucleotides, the CDR3 is TGTGCCAGTCAGGGGCCCGCGAACACCGGGGAGCTGTTTTTT.

This rearrangement joins TRBV29-1 to TRBJ1-1; D not certain. This CDR3 has 10 amino acids. V shed 6 bases and J shed 1 base, with 3 bases lying between them. Germline V gene lookup returns CDR1 SQVTM and CDR2 ANQGSEA. Written as DNA, the CDR3 is TGCAGCGTACAGAACACTGAAGCTTTCTTT. It translates to CSVQNTEAFF.

The chain recombines TRBV11-2 with TRBJ2-2, with TRBD2 identical over 13 bases. J lost 8 bases, V lost 5 bases, and 8 bases had no gene match. CDR1 is SGHAT, CDR2 FQNNGV, per germline. The CDR3 length is 16 residues. The CDR3 here is CASSIRTSGSLGELFF. CDR3 DNA sequence: TGTGCCAGCAGCATTAGGACTAGCGGGAGTTTGGGGGAGCTGTTTTTT. The whole variable domain, remainder taken from reference TRBV11-2 and TRBJ2-2, is EAGVAQSPRYKIIEKRQSVAFWCNPISGHATLYWYQQILGQGPKLLIQFQNNGVVDDSQLPKDRFSAERLKGVDSTLKIQPAKLEDSAVYLCASSIRTSGSLGELFFGEGSRLTVL.

The chain combines TRBV6-2 or TRBV6-3 with TRBJ1-2, with 7 bases that match TRBD1. Germline-derived CDR1 and CDR2 are MNHEY and SVGEGT. This CDR3 contains 15 residues. J gave up 7 bases and V 5 bases, and 13 bases lay outside the gene matches. CDR3 coding DNA: TGTGCCAGCAGTGGCAGGGGGTCCCTTTTCTTTGGCTACACCTTC. This sequence encodes CASSGRGSLFFGYTF.

The chain has TRBV19 and TRBJ1-1, with 7 bases aligning to TRBD1. The V gene's germline CDR1 is LNHDA and CDR2 SQIVND (reference sequence). This CDR3 spans 14 amino acids. Unmatched junction bases numbered 5, after V lost 1 base and J lost 6 bases. This CDR3 reads CASSIGQGYPEAFF. In nucleotides, the CDR3 is TGTGCCAGTAGTATAGGACAGGGTTACCCTGAAGCTTTCTTT.

The rearrangement uses TRBV6-5 and TRBJ1-6; the D is unclear. The CDR3 length is 12 residues. The germline gives CDR1 MNHEY, CDR2 SVGAGI. The ends were cut back, 2 bases at V and 10 bases at J, with 6 bases in the middle. CDR3 amino acids: CASSYGFSPLHF. The CDR3 DNA reads as TGTGCCAGCAGTTACGGATTCTCACCCCTCCACTTT.

The DNA for the CDR3 is TGTGCCAGCAGCTTAGCCCCGGAACAGCCCCAGCATTTT. Its translation is CASSLAPEQPQHF. The chain couples TRBV7-2 to TRBJ1-5; D ambiguous. The CDR3 loop spans 13 amino acids. V lost 0 bases and J 7 bases, leaving 7 bases between the germline ends. Germline V gene sequence: CDR1 SGHTA, CDR2 FQGNSA.

The chain combines TRBV6-5 with TRBJ2-7; 8 bases align to TRBD2. The CDR3 has 15 residues. Germline lookup yields CDR1 MNHEY and CDR2 SVGAGI. J was trimmed by 4 bases and V by 5 bases; bases with no gene match: 10. CDR3 protein: CASSRVPGLGYEQYF. DNA for the CDR3: TGTGCCAGCAGTCGTGTCCCGGGACTAGGTTACGAGCAGTACTTC.

The chain combines TRBV11-3 with TRBJ2-1; a weak D match, TRBD2 (5 bases). This CDR3 is 16 amino acids long. Deletions cut 5 bases from V and 7 bases from J, with 21 bases between. Germline CDR1 SGHNT, CDR2 YENEEA. CDR3 in DNA: TGTGCCAGCAGCACCCACCTAGCCTCTTACCGGAATGAGCAGTTCTTC. Its translation is CASSTHLASYRNEQFF.

This chain uses TRBV30 with TRBJ1-2, with D possibly being TRBD1 (5 bases). The germline CDR1 and CDR2 sequences are GTSNPN and SVGIG (reference sequence). This CDR3 comprises 14 residues. V was shortened by 5 bases and J by 14 bases, with 27 bases between the two germline ends. The CDR3, as DNA: TGTGCCTGGTTCCAGGGAGGACCTATTCATCTGGGGACCTTC. Its translation: CAWFQGGPIHLGTF.

Remarks on this clone: Other DNA sequences of this sample code for an identical CDR3. The J gene is TRBJ1-2, the V gene TRBV5-1, with 7 bases matching TRBD1. Per germline, CDR1 SGHRS and CDR2 YFSETQ. This CDR3 comprises 14 residues. Trimming removed 0 bases from V and 5 bases from J; junction bases left unmatched: 4. This CDR3 reads CASSLGQGNYGYTF. As DNA, the CDR3 is TGCGCCAGCAGCTTGGGACAGGGCAATTATGGCTACACCTTC.

The chain joins TRBV4-2 to TRBJ1-3, with TRBD1 identical over 9 bases. This CDR3 is 17 amino acids long. CDR1 is LGHNA and CDR2 is YNFKEQ in the germline V gene. V gave up 2 bases and J gave up 3 bases; unmatched junction bases: 8. CDR3 sequence: CASSQLTGGSNGNTIYF. The CDR3 nucleotides are TGTGCCAGCAGCCAACTCACAGGGGGCAGTAATGGAAACACCATATATTTT.

The J gene is TRBJ2-4, the V gene TRBV4-2; the match to TRBD1 covers 9 bases. With 5 bases clipped from V and 4 bases from J, the junction kept 3 bases outside the gene matches. Per the germline V gene, CDR1 is LGHNA and CDR2 is YNFKEQ. The CDR3 has 14 residues. CDR3 DNA sequence: TGTGCCAGCAGCTCGGACAGGGGTAAAAACATTCAGTACTTC. It translates to CASSSDRGKNIQYF.

The V call is TRBV18, the J call TRBJ2-2, with TRBD1 identical over 11 bases. The V gene end was trimmed by 3 bases and the J gene end by 7 bases; junction bases not matched to a gene: 7. Germline V CDR1 and CDR2: KGHSH, LQKENI. The CDR3 sequence is 16 residues long. The CDR3 sequence is CASSPWTGGGIGELFF. Here the CDR3 DNA reads TGTGCCAGCTCACCTTGGACAGGGGGCGGCATCGGGGAGCTGTTTTTT.

This chain joins TRBV11-2 and TRBJ1-1; D is undetermined. CDR1 and CDR2 from the germline V gene are SGHAT and FQNNGV. This CDR3 is 13 amino acids long. The V and J ends lost 0 bases and 3 bases respectively, with 5 bases between them. The CDR3 sequence is CASSLDTDTEAFF. The CDR3 nucleotides read TGTGCCAGCAGCTTAGACACAGACACTGAAGCTTTCTTT.

The chain joins TRBV29-1 to TRBJ1-1; 7 bases line up with TRBD1. CDR1 and CDR2 from the germline V gene are SQVTM and ANQGSEA. The CDR3 is 14 residues long. Trimming removed 4 bases from V and 1 base from J; junction bases left unmatched: 6. DNA of the CDR3: TGCAGCGTTGCGGGACAGCGGAGGAACACTGAAGCTTTCTTT. Its translation is CSVAGQRRNTEAFF.

The chain recombines TRBV29-1 with TRBJ2-7; D is perhaps TRBD2 (5 bases). The length of the CDR3 is 12 residues. Germline loops: CDR1 SQVTM, CDR2 ANQGSEA. V lost 6 bases and J lost 0, with 9 bases in between. DNA of the CDR3: TGCAGCGTCCGGACTTACTCCTACGAGCAGTACTTC. Its protein is CSVRTYSYEQYF.

The chain combines TRBV7-9 with TRBJ2-5, with a possible D match to TRBD2 (5 bases). Germline CDR1 SEHNR, CDR2 FQNEAQ (reference sequence). With 3 bases removed from V and 4 bases from J, the gap between germline ends came to 6 bases. The CDR3 runs to 12 residues. CDR3 region: CASSLRAETQYF. The DNA for the CDR3 is TGTGCCAGCAGCTTGAGGGCAGAGACCCAGTACTTC.

The chain links TRBV5-1 to TRBJ2-1, with 7 bases matching TRBD2. From germline, CDR1 is SGHRS and CDR2 YFSETQ. The CDR3 loop spans 14 amino acids. The V gene end was trimmed by 0 bases and the J gene end by 7 bases; junction bases not matched to a gene: 4. CDR3 DNA sequence: TGCGCCAGCAGCTTGGCGTCAGCGGGGAATGAGCAGTTCTTC. It specifies CASSLASAGNEQFF.

The genes are TRBV9 and TRBJ2-1; weak D call: TRBD2 (6 bases). CDR1 and CDR2 from the germline V gene are SGDLS and YYNGEE. Trimming pared 7 bases from V and 0 bases from J, leaving 11 bases between. This CDR3 comprises 14 residues. In nucleotides, the CDR3 is TGTGCCAGCCGCGGGGTCAGCTCCTACAATGAGCAGTTCTTC. This encodes CASRGVSSYNEQFF. The full variable domain, completed using reference TRBV9 and TRBJ2-1, is DSGVTQTPKHLITATGQRVTLRCSPRSGDLSVYWYQQSLDQGLQFLIQYYNGEERAKGNILERFSAQQFPDLHSELNLSSLELGDSALYFCASRGVSSYNEQFFGPGTRLTVL.